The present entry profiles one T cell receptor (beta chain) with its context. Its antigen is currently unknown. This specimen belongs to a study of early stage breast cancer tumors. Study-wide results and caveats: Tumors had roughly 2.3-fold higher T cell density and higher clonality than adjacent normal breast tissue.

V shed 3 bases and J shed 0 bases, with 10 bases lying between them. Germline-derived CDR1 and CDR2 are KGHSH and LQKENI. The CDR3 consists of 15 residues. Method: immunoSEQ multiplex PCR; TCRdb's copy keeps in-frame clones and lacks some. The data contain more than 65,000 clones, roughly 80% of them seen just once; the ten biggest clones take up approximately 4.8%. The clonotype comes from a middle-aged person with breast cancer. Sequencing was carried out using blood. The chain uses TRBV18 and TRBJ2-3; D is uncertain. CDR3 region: CASSPKGSSTDTQYF. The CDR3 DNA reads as TGTGCCAGCTCACCGAAGGGATCTAGCACAGATACGCAGTATTTT. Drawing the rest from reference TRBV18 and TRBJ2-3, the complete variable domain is NAGVMQNPRHLVRRRGQEARLRCSPMKGHSHVYWYRQLPEEGLKFMVYLQKENIIDESGMPKERFSAEFPKEGPSILRIQQVVRGDSAAYFCASSPKGSSTDTQYFGPGTRLTVL.